This T cell receptor (beta chain) was found in a study of shared clonotypes between healthy human individuals. In regard to this clone: What it binds is unknown.

Profiled with immunoSEQ multiplex PCR; TCRdb holds only in-frame clones, not every one. In the table there are fewer than 3 million clones, less than 95% of which are singletons. Germline assignment: CDR1 LNHNV and CDR2 YYDKDF (reference sequence). The CDR3 length is 16 residues. V was shortened by 0 bases and J by 0 bases, with 8 bases between the two germline ends. Study-level findings and limits: Researchers found naive subsets generally carried larger estimated richness than memory subsets.

The receptor was isolated from a man between 18 and 35 years old in good health. Some clones in this sample may be carry-over from other donors' samples. J is TRBJ2-2 and V is TRBV15; D is undetermined. Sequencing used naive CD4+ T cells from PBMCs. Specified subset: CD45RA+ positively selected. The CDR3 region has the DNA TGTGCCACCAGCAGAGATTTAGGCGCGAACACCGGGGAGCTGTTTTTT. It yields the protein CATSRDLGANTGELFF.